This is a list of T cell receptor beta chains from one sample in a study of blood T cell repertoires in COVID-19. The method was immunoSEQ multiplex PCR; TCRdb's version includes in-frame clones alone and lacks a portion of them. The table lists some 150,000 clones, around 84% of them singletons. Sequencing used peripheral blood. The receptors were gathered from a woman aged 70-85 years with COVID-19, enrolled during active disease. Both conserved end residues are part of each CDR3. D genes are given only for firm matches. Size is stated for part of the rows, as once, few or many counts, or as a class when the clone is expanded.

cdr3_aa: CASSYGVLLGTGDGYTF
cdr3_nt: TGCGCCAGCAGCTATGGCGTCTTGCTCGGGACAGGCGACGGCTACACCTTC
d_call: TRBD1
v_call: TRBV5-1
j_call: TRBJ1-2
clone_size: -

cdr3_aa: CASSPGTAYGYTF
cdr3_nt: TGTGCCAGCAGCCCGGGGACAGCCTATGGCTACACCTTC
d_call: TRBD1
v_call: TRBV5-4
j_call: TRBJ1-2
clone_size: -

cdr3_aa: CASSERPGQGSPQHF
cdr3_nt: TGTGCCAGCAGTGAGCGACCGGGACAGGGCTCACCCCAGCATTTT
d_call: TRBD1
v_call: TRBV7-6
j_call: TRBJ1-5
clone_size: -

cdr3_aa: CASSSSGLAGETQYF
cdr3_nt: TGTGCCAGCAGCTCATCGGGACTAGCGGGGGAGACCCAGTACTTC
d_call: TRBD2
v_call: TRBV7-7
j_call: TRBJ2-5
clone_size: -

cdr3_aa: CASSPGRNTEAFF
cdr3_nt: TGTGCCAGCAGCCCGGGTAGGAACACTGAAGCTTTCTTT
d_call: -
v_call: TRBV6-5
j_call: TRBJ1-1
clone_size: -

cdr3_aa: CASSRDGQGQETQYF
cdr3_nt: TGTGCCAGCAGCCGAGACGGACAGGGCCAAGAGACCCAGTACTTC
d_call: TRBD1
v_call: TRBV3-1/TRBV3-2
j_call: TRBJ2-5
clone_size: few

cdr3_aa: CSASQTGAEAFF
cdr3_nt: TGCAGTGCTAGTCAAACAGGGGCTGAAGCTTTCTTT
d_call: TRBD1
v_call: TRBV20-1
j_call: TRBJ1-1
clone_size: once

cdr3_aa: CASSEARGWSYNEQFF
cdr3_nt: TGTGCCAGCAGTGAAGCCCGAGGATGGTCCTACAATGAGCAGTTCTTC
d_call: -
v_call: TRBV6-1
j_call: TRBJ2-1
clone_size: -

cdr3_aa: CASSPLAYEQYF
cdr3_nt: TGTGCCAGCAGCCCACTAGCATACGAGCAGTACTTC
d_call: -
v_call: TRBV2
j_call: TRBJ2-7
clone_size: -

cdr3_aa: CASSLRTGDQPQHF
cdr3_nt: TGTGCCAGCAGTTTACGGACAGGGGATCAGCCCCAGCATTTT
d_call: TRBD1
v_call: TRBV27
j_call: TRBJ1-5
clone_size: -

cdr3_aa: CASSLGQVSYEQYF
cdr3_nt: TGTGCCAGCAGTCTCGGACAGGTCTCCTACGAGCAGTACTTC
d_call: TRBD1
v_call: TRBV27
j_call: TRBJ2-7
clone_size: -

cdr3_aa: CASSETSGGFQETQYF
cdr3_nt: TGCGCCAGCAGCGAGACTAGCGGGGGGTTTCAAGAGACCCAGTACTTC
d_call: TRBD2
v_call: TRBV5-1
j_call: TRBJ2-5
clone_size: -

cdr3_aa: CASSPLAGGPQETQYF
cdr3_nt: TGCGCCAGCAGCCCGCTAGCGGGAGGGCCCCAAGAGACCCAGTACTTC
d_call: TRBD2
v_call: TRBV5-1
j_call: TRBJ2-5
clone_size: -

cdr3_aa: CASSLPPGTAYSNQPQHF
cdr3_nt: TGTGCCAGCAGCCTTCCTCCCGGGACAGCCTATAGCAATCAGCCCCAGCATTTT
d_call: TRBD1
v_call: TRBV28
j_call: TRBJ1-5
clone_size: -

cdr3_aa: CASSLEVTPYEQYF
cdr3_nt: TGTGCCAGCAGCTTGGAGGTTACTCCTTACGAGCAGTACTTC
d_call: -
v_call: TRBV7-2
j_call: TRBJ2-7
clone_size: -

cdr3_aa: CASSQGVRARETQYF
cdr3_nt: TGTGCCAGCAGCCAAGGGGTCAGGGCTCGAGAGACCCAGTACTTC
d_call: -
v_call: TRBV14
j_call: TRBJ2-5
clone_size: -

cdr3_aa: CASSPWSDRVETQYF
cdr3_nt: TGTGCCAGCTCACCCTGGTCGGACAGGGTAGAGACCCAGTACTTC
d_call: TRBD1
v_call: TRBV18
j_call: TRBJ2-5
clone_size: -

cdr3_aa: CASSLDGRGSYEQYF
cdr3_nt: TGTGCCAGCAGCTTGGATGGGCGGGGCTCCTACGAGCAGTACTTC
d_call: -
v_call: TRBV5-5
j_call: TRBJ2-7
clone_size: -

cdr3_aa: CAWSGSGQGAGYTF
cdr3_nt: TGTGCCTGGAGTGGCTCCGGACAGGGGGCAGGCTACACCTTC
d_call: TRBD1
v_call: TRBV30
j_call: TRBJ1-2
clone_size: -

cdr3_aa: CATGTVSNYGYTF
cdr3_nt: TGTGCCACCGGGACAGTATCTAACTATGGCTACACCTTC
d_call: TRBD1
v_call: TRBV24-1
j_call: TRBJ1-2
clone_size: once

cdr3_aa: CASSKARGRPLHF
cdr3_nt: TGTGCCAGCAGCAAAGCACGTGGCAGGCCCCTCCACTTT
d_call: -
v_call: TRBV7-3
j_call: TRBJ1-6
clone_size: -

cdr3_aa: CASSPKTGGGQPQHF
cdr3_nt: TGTGCCAGCAGCCCTAAGACAGGGGGCGGGCAGCCCCAGCATTTT
d_call: TRBD1
v_call: TRBV7-2
j_call: TRBJ1-5
clone_size: -

cdr3_aa: CASSLDGGSGNTIYF
cdr3_nt: TGTGCCAGCAGTTTAGACGGAGGCTCTGGAAACACCATATATTTT
d_call: -
v_call: TRBV27
j_call: TRBJ1-3
clone_size: few

cdr3_aa: CASSRTSGWGNEQFF
cdr3_nt: TGTGCCAGCAGCCGGACTAGCGGGTGGGGGAATGAGCAGTTCTTC
d_call: TRBD2
v_call: TRBV2
j_call: TRBJ2-1
clone_size: -

cdr3_aa: CASSLAGVVADTQYF
cdr3_nt: TGTGCCAGCAGCTTAGCGGGAGTGGTGGCAGATACGCAGTATTTT
d_call: -
v_call: TRBV7-2
j_call: TRBJ2-3
clone_size: once

cdr3_aa: CASSRRGAINTGELFF
cdr3_nt: TGTGCCAGCAGCCGCAGGGGGGCAATAAACACCGGGGAGCTGTTTTTT
d_call: -
v_call: TRBV3-1/TRBV3-2
j_call: TRBJ2-2
clone_size: -

cdr3_aa: CASSLVRSYGYTF
cdr3_nt: TGCGCCAGCAGCTTGGTCCGCAGCTATGGCTACACCTTC
d_call: -
v_call: TRBV5-1
j_call: TRBJ1-2
clone_size: -

cdr3_aa: CASRDTGATGELFF
cdr3_nt: TGTGCCAGTAGGGATACAGGGGCCACCGGGGAGCTGTTTTTT
d_call: TRBD1
v_call: TRBV19
j_call: TRBJ2-2
clone_size: -